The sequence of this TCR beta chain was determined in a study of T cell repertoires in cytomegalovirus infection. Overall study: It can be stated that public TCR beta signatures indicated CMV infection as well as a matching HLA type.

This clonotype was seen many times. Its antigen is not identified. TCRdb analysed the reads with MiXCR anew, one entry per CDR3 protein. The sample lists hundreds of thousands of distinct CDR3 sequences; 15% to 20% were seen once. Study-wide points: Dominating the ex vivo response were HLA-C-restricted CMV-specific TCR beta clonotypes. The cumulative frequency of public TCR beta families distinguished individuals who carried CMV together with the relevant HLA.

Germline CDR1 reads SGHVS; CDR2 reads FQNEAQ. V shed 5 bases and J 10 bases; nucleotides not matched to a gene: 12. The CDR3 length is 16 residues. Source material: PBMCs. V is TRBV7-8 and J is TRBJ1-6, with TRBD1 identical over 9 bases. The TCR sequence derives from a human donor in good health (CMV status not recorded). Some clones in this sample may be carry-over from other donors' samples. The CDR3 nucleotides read TGTGCCAGCAGCCTAGGGGCAACAGGGGGCGGCTCACCCCTCCACTTT. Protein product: CASSLGATGGGSPLHF.